This T cell receptor beta chain was observed in a study of blood T cell repertoires in COVID-19 (dated by TCRdb to 2019 to 2021). Looking at the study overall: Collaborator samples came from the United States, Italy and Spain and covered acute and convalescent phases of COVID-19. The material from the prospective study consisted of cDNA or gDNA derived from T cells, B-cell-depleted T cells, or PBMCs. Nearly every sample came with metadata listing a de-identified subject ID, COVID-19 status, age in years and sex. Subjects who had been exposed to COVID-19, were actively infected with it, or had recovered from it provided the deeply sampled blood TCRbeta repertoires that made up the dataset. The samples were drawn from the first 160 participants of the ongoing ImmuneRACE study and from 1,200 or so subjects provided by 6 global collaborators. The repertoires were released in a freely available public database meant as a resource for research on the immune response to SARS-CoV-2. Where available, HLA class I and class II types were obtained from metadata supplied by the sample provider rather than from assay-based typing.

Findings and caveats that apply to the study as a whole: Clinical and demographic metadata were provided uncurated, with the amount varying by source and participant.

This clone was counted a single time. This receptor's antigen is unknown. No much larger clonotype is one base removed from it; base qualities were not supplied. Whole blood was collected in K2EDTA tubes by collaborating institutions according to the institutions' own protocols. For TCRbeta analysis, collaborators shipped samples in one of three forms: frozen whole blood, isolated PBMCs, or DNA extracted from either of those sample types. TCRbeta CDR3 regions were amplified from genomic DNA using the immunoSEQ Assay, a bias-controlled multiplex PCR. In the authors' own workflow: The number of nucleated cells in each sample was estimated from the amplification of reference gene primers within the assay. To quantify the absolute abundance of each unique TCRbeta CDR3 rearrangement, sequence reads were collapsed and filtered. For each sample, productive Simpson clonality was calculated as the square root of Simpson's diversity index across productive rearrangements. In its TCRdb copy, this immuneACCESS table keeps in-frame sequences only and misses some clones. Where compared with another copy, unresolved V genes explain less than half of these, and the others have no known cause. The D gene and trimming were derived from the DNA, and the V and J assignments and clone size from that table. The sample contains roughly 120,000 clones, 86% of them found a single time. The top ten hold roughly 5.4% of the sample.

Trimming at the junction amounts to 3 bases on V and 0 bases on J, and the germline ends lie 12 bases apart. The CDR1 and CDR2 encoded by the germline V gene are MNHEY and SVGEGT. Reading from cysteine to phenylalanine, the CDR3 counts 17 amino acids. Solely the CDR3 DNA is kept, with 51 bases framed from the first base. This sequence originates from a human donor in a cohort sampled during active COVID-19. The sequencing input was peripheral blood. The V and J segments used are TRBV6-2 or TRBV6-3 and TRBJ2-6, with TRBD2 as a weak D call on 5 bases. Here the CDR3 is given as CASSYAAGNSGANVLTF. In nucleotides, the sequence is TGTGCCAGCAGTTATGCCGCGGGCAACTCTGGGGCCAACGTCCTGACTTTC.